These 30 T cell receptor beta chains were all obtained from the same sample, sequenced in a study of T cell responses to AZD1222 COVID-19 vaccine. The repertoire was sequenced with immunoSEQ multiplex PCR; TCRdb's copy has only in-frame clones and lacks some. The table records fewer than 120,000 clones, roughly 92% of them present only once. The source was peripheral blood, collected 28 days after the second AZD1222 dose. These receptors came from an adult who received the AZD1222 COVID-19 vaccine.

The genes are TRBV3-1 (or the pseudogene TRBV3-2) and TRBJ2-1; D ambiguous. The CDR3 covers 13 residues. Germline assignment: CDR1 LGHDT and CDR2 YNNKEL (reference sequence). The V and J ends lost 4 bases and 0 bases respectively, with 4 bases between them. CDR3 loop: CASSPSSYNEQFF. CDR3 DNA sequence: TGTGCCAGCAGCCCTAGCTCCTACAATGAGCAGTTCTTC.

The CDR3 DNA follows: TGTGCCAGCATCGGGACAGAGGGTTCACCCCTCCACTTT. Its protein is CASIGTEGSPLHF. The rearrangement links TRBV2 to TRBJ1-6; 7 nucleotides line up with TRBD1. The CDR3 contains 13 residues. Germline V gene sequence: CDR1 SNHLY, CDR2 FYNNEI. The J segment lost 9 bases and the V segment lost 7 bases, leaving 6 bases of the junction unmatched.

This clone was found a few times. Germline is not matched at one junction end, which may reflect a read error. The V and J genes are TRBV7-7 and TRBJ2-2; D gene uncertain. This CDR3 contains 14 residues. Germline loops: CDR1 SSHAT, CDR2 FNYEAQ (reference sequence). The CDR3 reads CASSETTFTGELFF. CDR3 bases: TGTGCTAGCAGCGAGACGACCTTCACCGGGGAGCTGTTTTTT.

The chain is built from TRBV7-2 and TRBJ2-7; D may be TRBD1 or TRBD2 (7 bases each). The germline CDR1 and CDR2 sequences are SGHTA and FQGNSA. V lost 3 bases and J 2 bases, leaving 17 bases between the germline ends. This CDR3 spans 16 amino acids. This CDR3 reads CASSLFLAGGAYEQYF. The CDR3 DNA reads TGTGCCAGCAGCTTGTTTTTGGCAGGGGGGGCCTACGAGCAGTACTTC.

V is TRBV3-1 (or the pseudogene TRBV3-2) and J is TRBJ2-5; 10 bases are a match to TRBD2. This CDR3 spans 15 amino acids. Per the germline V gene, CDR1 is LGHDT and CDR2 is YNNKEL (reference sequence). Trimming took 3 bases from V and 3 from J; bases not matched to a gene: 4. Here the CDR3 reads CASSQSGGAEETQYF. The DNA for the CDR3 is TGTGCCAGCAGCCAGAGCGGGGGGGCCGAAGAGACCCAGTACTTC.

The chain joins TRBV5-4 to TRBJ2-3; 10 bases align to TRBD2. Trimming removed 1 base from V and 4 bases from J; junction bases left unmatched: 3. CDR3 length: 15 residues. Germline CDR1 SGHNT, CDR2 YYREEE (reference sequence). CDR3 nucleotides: TGTGCCAGCAGCTTGCAAGCGGGGGGGCCAGATACGCAGTATTTT. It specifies CASSLQAGGPDTQYF.

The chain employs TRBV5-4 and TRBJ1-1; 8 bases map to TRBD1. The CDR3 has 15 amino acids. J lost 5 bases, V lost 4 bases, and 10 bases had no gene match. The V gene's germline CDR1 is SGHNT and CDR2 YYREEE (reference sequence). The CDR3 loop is CASSRWTGSGTEAFF. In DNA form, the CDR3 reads TGTGCCAGCAGCCGGTGGACAGGGAGTGGGACTGAAGCTTTCTTT.

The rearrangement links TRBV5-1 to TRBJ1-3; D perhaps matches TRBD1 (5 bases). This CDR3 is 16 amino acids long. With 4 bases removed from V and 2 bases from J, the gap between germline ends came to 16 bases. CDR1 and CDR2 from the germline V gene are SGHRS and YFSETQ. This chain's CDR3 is CASSPTMGGTGNTIYF. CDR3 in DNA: TGCGCCAGCAGCCCGACAATGGGGGGAACTGGAAACACCATATATTTT.

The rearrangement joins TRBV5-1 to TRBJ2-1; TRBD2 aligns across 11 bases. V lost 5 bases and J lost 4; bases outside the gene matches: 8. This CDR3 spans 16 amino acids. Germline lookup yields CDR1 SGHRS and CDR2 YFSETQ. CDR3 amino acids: CASRVSGGAAYNEQFF. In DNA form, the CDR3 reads TGCGCCAGCAGGGTTAGCGGGGGGGCCGCGTACAATGAGCAGTTCTTC.

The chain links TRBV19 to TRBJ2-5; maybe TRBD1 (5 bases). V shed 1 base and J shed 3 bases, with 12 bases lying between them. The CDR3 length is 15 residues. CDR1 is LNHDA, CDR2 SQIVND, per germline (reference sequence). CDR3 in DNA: TGTGCCAGTAGTATAGGTTGGGCAGGGAAAGAGACCCAGTACTTC. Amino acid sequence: CASSIGWAGKETQYF.

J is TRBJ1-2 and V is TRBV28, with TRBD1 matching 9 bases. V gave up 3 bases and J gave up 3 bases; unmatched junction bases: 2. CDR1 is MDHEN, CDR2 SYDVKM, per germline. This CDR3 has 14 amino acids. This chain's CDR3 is CASSLTGGYYGYTF. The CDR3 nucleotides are TGTGCCAGCAGTTTGACAGGGGGGTACTATGGCTACACCTTC.

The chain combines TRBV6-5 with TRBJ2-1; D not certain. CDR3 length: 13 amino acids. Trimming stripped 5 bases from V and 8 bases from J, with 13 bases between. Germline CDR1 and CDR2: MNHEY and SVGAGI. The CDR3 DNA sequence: TGTGCCAGCAGTCTGAATAGGCCCTATGAGCAGTTCTTC. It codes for CASSLNRPYEQFF.

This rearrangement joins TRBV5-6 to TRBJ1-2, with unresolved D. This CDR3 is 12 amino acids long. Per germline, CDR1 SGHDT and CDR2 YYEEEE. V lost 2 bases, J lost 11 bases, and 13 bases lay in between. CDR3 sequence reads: CASSLLVPPYTF. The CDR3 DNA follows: TGTGCCAGCAGCTTACTGGTCCCTCCGTACACCTTC. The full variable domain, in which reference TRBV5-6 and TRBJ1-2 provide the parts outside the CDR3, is DAGVTQSPTHLIKTRGQQVTLRCSPKSGHDTVSWYQQALGQGPQFIFQYYEEEERQRGNFPDRFSGHQFPNYSSELNVNALLLGDSALYLCASSLLVPPYTFGSGTRLTVV.

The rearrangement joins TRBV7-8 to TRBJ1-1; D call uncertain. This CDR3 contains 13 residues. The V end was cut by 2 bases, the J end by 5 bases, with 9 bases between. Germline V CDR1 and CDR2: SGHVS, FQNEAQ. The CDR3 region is CASSLTGSTEAFF. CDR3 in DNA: TGTGCCAGCAGCTTAACGGGCTCAACTGAAGCTTTCTTT.

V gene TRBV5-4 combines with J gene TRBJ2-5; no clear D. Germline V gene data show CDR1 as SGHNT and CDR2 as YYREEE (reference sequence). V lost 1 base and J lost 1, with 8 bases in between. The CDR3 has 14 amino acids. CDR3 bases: TGTGCCAGCAGCTTGCCGGAGTCCCAAGAGACCCAGTACTTC. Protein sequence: CASSLPESQETQYF.

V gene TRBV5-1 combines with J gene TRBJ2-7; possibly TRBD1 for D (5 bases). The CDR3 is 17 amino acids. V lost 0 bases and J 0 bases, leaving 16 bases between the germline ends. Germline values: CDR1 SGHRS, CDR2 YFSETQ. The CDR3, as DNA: TGCGCCAGCAGCTTGGGTAGGACACGCACCTTCTCCTACGAGCAGTACTTC. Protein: CASSLGRTRTFSYEQYF.

CDR3 nucleotide sequence: TGTGCCAGCAGCGACAGGGGCGGTGGAAACACCATATATTTT. This gives the protein CASSDRGGGNTIYF. The chain uses TRBV9 and TRBJ1-3; 7 bases are shared with TRBD1. V dropped 3 bases and J dropped 3; count of bases not matched to a gene: 3. The length of the CDR3 is 14 residues. Germline loops: CDR1 SGDLS, CDR2 YYNGEE. Variable domain in full (rest from reference TRBV9 and TRBJ1-3): DSGVTQTPKHLITATGQRVTLRCSPRSGDLSVYWYQQSLDQGLQFLIQYYNGEERAKGNILERFSAQQFPDLHSELNLSSLELGDSALYFCASSDRGGGNTIYFGEGSWLTVV.

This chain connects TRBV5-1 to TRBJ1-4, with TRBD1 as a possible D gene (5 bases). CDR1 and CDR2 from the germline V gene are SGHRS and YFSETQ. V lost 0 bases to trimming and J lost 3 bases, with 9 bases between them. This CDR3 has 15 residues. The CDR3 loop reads CASSLAQGSNEKLFF. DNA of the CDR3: TGCGCCAGCAGCTTGGCCCAGGGCTCTAATGAAAAACTGTTTTTT. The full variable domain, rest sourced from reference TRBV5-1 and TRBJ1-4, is KAGVTQTPRYLIKTRGQQVTLSCSPISGHRSVSWYQQTPGQGLQFLFEYFSETQRNKGNFPGRFSGRQFSNSRSEMNVSTLELGDSALYLCASSLAQGSNEKLFFGSGTQLSVL.

CDR3 DNA: TGTGCCAGCAGACCCACGGGGACAGATACGCAGTATTTT. This codes for CASRPTGTDTQYF. V gene TRBV12-3 or TRBV12-4 combines with J gene TRBJ2-3; D might be TRBD2 (5 bases). The length of the CDR3 is 13 residues. Trimming pared 6 bases from V and 3 bases from J, leaving 10 bases between.

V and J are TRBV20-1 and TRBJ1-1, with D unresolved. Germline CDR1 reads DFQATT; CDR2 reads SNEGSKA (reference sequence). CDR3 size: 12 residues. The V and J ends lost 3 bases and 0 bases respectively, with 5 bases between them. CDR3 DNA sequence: TGCAGTGCTAGTAGGGTGAACACTGAAGCTTTCTTT. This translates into CSASRVNTEAFF.

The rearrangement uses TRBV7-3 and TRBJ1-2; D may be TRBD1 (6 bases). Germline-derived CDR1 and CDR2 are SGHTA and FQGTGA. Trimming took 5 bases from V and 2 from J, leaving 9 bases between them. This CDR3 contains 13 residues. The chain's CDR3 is CASSVDRNYGYTF. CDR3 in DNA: TGTGCCAGCAGCGTCGACAGGAACTATGGCTACACCTTC.

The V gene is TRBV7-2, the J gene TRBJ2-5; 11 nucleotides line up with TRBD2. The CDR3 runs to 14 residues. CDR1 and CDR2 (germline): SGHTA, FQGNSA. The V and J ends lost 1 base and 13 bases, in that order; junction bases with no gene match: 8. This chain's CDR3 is CASSLDSGGVPRYF. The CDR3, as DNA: TGTGCCAGCAGCTTAGATAGCGGGGGGGTCCCCAGGTACTTC.

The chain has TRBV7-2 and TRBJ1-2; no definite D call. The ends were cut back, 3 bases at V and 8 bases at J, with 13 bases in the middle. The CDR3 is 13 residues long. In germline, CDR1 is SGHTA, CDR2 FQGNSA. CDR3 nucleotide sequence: TGTGCCAGCAGCTTCAAGGGAACTGACGGCTACACCTTC. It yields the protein CASSFKGTDGYTF.

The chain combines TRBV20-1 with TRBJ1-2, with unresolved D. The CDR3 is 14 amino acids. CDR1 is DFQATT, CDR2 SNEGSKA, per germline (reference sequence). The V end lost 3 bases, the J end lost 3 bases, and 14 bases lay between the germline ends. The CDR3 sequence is CSASLGVGDYGYTF. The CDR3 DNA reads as TGCAGTGCTAGTCTCGGGGTGGGTGACTATGGCTACACCTTC.

The CDR3 DNA reads as TGCAGCGTCCGAGGGACTAGCGGCACAGATACGCAGTATTTT. Translated, it gives CSVRGTSGTDTQYF. The chain carries TRBV29-1 and TRBJ2-3; 10 positions match TRBD2. The CDR3 runs 14 residues. V was pared by 6 bases and J by 1 base, with 4 bases of the junction left unmatched. In germline, CDR1 is SQVTM, CDR2 ANQGSEA.

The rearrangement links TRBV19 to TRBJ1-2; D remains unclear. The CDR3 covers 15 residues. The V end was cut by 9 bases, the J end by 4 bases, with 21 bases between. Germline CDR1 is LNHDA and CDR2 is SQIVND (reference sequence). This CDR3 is CASQPHGLEVYGYTF. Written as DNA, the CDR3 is TGTGCCAGCCAGCCACATGGACTGGAGGTCTATGGCTACACCTTC.

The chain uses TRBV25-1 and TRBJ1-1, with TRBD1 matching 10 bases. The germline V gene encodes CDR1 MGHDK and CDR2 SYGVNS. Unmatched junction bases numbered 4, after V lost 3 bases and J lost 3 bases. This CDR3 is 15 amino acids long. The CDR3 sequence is CASSEGQGMDTEAFF. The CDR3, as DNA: TGTGCCAGCAGTGAGGGACAGGGGATGGACACTGAAGCTTTCTTT.

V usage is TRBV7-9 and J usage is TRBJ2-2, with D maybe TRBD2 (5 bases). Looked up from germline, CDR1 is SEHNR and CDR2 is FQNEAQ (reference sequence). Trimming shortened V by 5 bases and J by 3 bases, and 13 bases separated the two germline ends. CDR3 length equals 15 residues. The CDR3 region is CASSRLTRDTGELFF. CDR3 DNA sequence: TGTGCCAGCAGCCGACTTACGAGGGACACCGGGGAGCTGTTTTTT.

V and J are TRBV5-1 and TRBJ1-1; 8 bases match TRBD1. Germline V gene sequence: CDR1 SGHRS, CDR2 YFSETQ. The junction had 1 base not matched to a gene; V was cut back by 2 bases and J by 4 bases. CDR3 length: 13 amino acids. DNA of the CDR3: TGCGCCAGCAGCTTTACAGGGGGCACTGAAGCTTTCTTT. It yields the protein CASSFTGGTEAFF.

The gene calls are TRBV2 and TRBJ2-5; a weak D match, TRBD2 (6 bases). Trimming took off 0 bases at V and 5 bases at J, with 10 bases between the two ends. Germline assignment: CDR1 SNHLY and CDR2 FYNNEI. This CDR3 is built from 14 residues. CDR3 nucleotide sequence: TGTGCCAGCAGTGAAGCGCTTGGGGGGGAGACCCAGTACTTC. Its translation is CASSEALGGETQYF.